The 10 T cell receptor beta chains given below trace back to one sample, sequenced in a study of vaccination and CD4 T cells after COVID-19. CD4+ T cells that had been cultured provided DNA sequenced with the Oncomine TCR Beta short-read assay. MiXCR, run by TCRdb on the PCR reads, gives a single entry per CDR3 protein. This repertoire shows 15,000 to 20,000 distinct CDR3 sequences, around 40% found once; its top ten account for roughly 12%. These receptors lack a known antigen. The treatment was: roughly 11-day PBMC culture with coronavirus spike peptide pools or control peptides (ViraFEST assay). What was sequenced was CD4+ T cells from blood, cultured in vitro. The receptors were sampled from a human donor who had recovered from COVID-19.

The chain has TRBV20-1 and TRBJ2-5; the match to TRBD2 covers 7 bases. Unmatched junction bases numbered 21, after V lost 3 bases and J lost 2 bases. The CDR3 sequence is 19 residues long. Germline V gene data show CDR1 as DFQATT and CDR2 as SNEGSKA (reference sequence). This CDR3 reads CSASFWGESGIGGQETQYF. The DNA of the CDR3 is TGCAGTGCTAGCTTCTGGGGTGAGAGCGGGATCGGCGGGCAAGAGACCCAGTACTTC.

The chain has TRBV10-3 and TRBJ2-2; TRBD2 matches 14 bases. This CDR3 spans 19 amino acids. Trimming removed 2 bases from V and 4 bases from J; junction bases left unmatched: 9. Germline V gene data show CDR1 as ENHRY and CDR2 as SYGVKD. The CDR3 region is CAISERGTSGRSGTGELFF. CDR3 nucleotide sequence: TGTGCCATCAGTGAGAGGGGGACTAGCGGGAGAAGCGGCACCGGGGAGCTGTTTTTT.

This clonotype was counted only a few times. V gene TRBV18 combines with J gene TRBJ1-2; no clear D. CDR3 length: 15 amino acids. Trimming stripped 0 bases from V and 6 bases from J, with 14 bases between. CDR1 is KGHSH, CDR2 LQKENI, per germline. CDR3 loop: CASSPPGRESDGYTF. As DNA, the CDR3 is TGTGCCAGCTCACCACCGGGGAGGGAAAGCGATGGCTACACCTTC.

The rearrangement uses TRBV11-2 and TRBJ2-3; D gene ambiguous. V lost 5 bases to trimming and J lost 4 bases, with 7 bases between them. This CDR3 is built from 12 residues. The germline gives CDR1 SGHAT, CDR2 FQNNGV. CDR3: CASSLGSDTQYF. The CDR3 DNA follows: TGTGCCAGCAGCCTAGGCTCAGATACGCAGTATTTT.

This clonotype appeared a few times. The chain couples TRBV10-3 to TRBJ2-2; 9 bases match TRBD2. Trimming cost V 2 bases and J 0 bases; bases outside gene matches: 1. The CDR3 has 16 amino acids. The germline V gene encodes CDR1 ENHRY and CDR2 SYGVKD. The chain's CDR3 is CAISETSGSNTGELFF. The DNA of the CDR3 is TGTGCCATCAGTGAGACTAGCGGGTCGAACACCGGGGAGCTGTTTTTT.

This clonotype qualifies as large. The chain couples TRBV6-2 or TRBV6-3 to TRBJ2-2, with D tentatively TRBD2 (5 bases). In germline, CDR1 is MNHEY, CDR2 SVGEGT. V lost 0 bases, J lost 7 bases, and 12 bases lay in between. This CDR3 spans 15 amino acids. CDR3 nucleotide sequence: TGTGCCAGCAGTTACTCCCCCGAGGGTAGCGGGGAGCTGTTTTTT. Its translation is CASSYSPEGSGELFF.

The genes are TRBV28 and TRBJ1-1; no definite D call. The CDR3 runs 14 residues. Trimming took off 1 base at V and 1 base at J, with 7 bases between the two ends. CDR1 and CDR2 (germline): MDHEN, SYDVKM. CDR3 sequence reads: CASSLYGENTEAFF. The DNA of the CDR3 is TGTGCCAGCAGTTTATACGGGGAGAACACTGAAGCTTTCTTT.

The chain combines TRBV12-3 or TRBV12-4 with TRBJ2-5; D call uncertain. This CDR3 has 12 amino acids. The germline V and J ends were trimmed by 3 bases and 4 bases, with 6 bases remaining between them. The CDR3 spells CASSFSGETQYF. CDR3 in DNA: TGTGCCAGCAGTTTCTCCGGAGAGACCCAGTACTTC.

This chain connects TRBV20-1 to TRBJ2-3; 14 bases are shared with TRBD2. This CDR3 is 18 amino acids long. Germline trimming cut 6 bases from V and 2 bases from J; bases unmatched to any gene: 13. Germline CDR1 and CDR2: DFQATT and SNEGSKA (reference sequence). CDR3 nucleotide sequence: TGCAGTGCCTTCACAGGGGGACTAGCGGGAGCAAACACAGATACGCAGTATTTT. Translating it yields CSAFTGGLAGANTDTQYF.

V is TRBV1 and J is TRBJ2-1; the D call TRBD2 from the table was never checked on the DNA. TRBV1 is a listed pseudogene. The CDR3 has 18 amino acids. The CDR3 loop reads CTSSPMTHGQRECDEQFF. The CDR3 nucleotides are TGCACCAGCAGCCCGATGACCCACGGCCAGCGGGAGTGCGATGAGCAGTTCTTC.